The 22 T cell receptor beta chains below all came from one sample that was sequenced in a study of blood T cell repertoires in COVID-19. Profiled with immunoSEQ multiplex PCR; TCRdb holds only in-frame clones, not every one. Of approximately 300,000 clones listed, around 87% are singletons. The sample consisted of peripheral blood. The receptors were sampled from a woman aged 50 to 65 who had recovered from COVID-19.

In nucleotides, the CDR3 is TGTGCCAGCAGTCGGTCCCAAGAACCACCTTTCTATGGCTACACCTTC. Translation gives CASSRSQEPPFYGYTF. This chain uses TRBV27 with TRBJ1-2; D remains ambiguous. Germline CDR1 is MNHEY and CDR2 is SMNVEV (reference sequence). CDR3 size: 16 residues. Trimming stripped 5 bases from V and 4 bases from J, with 20 bases between.

The CDR3: CASSPQGPFNTLNTGELFF. DNA for the CDR3: TGTGCCAGCAGCCCCCAGGGGCCGTTCAATACCCTTAACACCGGGGAGCTGTTTTTT. This sequence joins TRBV4-2 and TRBJ2-2, with a weak D call TRBD1 (6 bases). V dropped 4 bases and J dropped 2 bases, with 23 bases sitting between them. CDR1 is LGHNA, CDR2 YNFKEQ, per germline. This CDR3 has 19 amino acids.

The rearrangement links TRBV5-6 to TRBJ1-6, with 10 positions matching TRBD1. With V trimmed by 4 bases and J by 10 bases, 8 bases remained unmatched. Per the germline V gene, CDR1 is SGHDT and CDR2 is YYEEEE. The CDR3 runs to 15 residues. DNA of the CDR3: TGTGCCAGCAGCGCACGACAGGGGGCAGGCTCACCCCTCCACTTT. It translates to CASSARQGAGSPLHF. Full variable domain (outside the CDR3, taken from reference TRBV5-6 and TRBJ1-6): DAGVTQSPTHLIKTRGQQVTLRCSPKSGHDTVSWYQQALGQGPQFIFQYYEEEERQRGNFPDRFSGHQFPNYSSELNVNALLLGDSALYLCASSARQGAGSPLHFGNGTRLTVT.

This chain uses TRBV5-1 with TRBJ2-7; 7 bases align to TRBD1. CDR3 length: 14 amino acids. The germline V gene has CDR1 SGHRS and CDR2 YFSETQ. V lost 4 bases to trimming and J lost 4 bases; unmatched junction nucleotides: 8. DNA for the CDR3: TGCGCCAGCAGCACCACGGGACAGCGTTACGAGCAGTACTTC. It yields the protein CASSTTGQRYEQYF.

V usage is TRBV9 and J usage is TRBJ2-1; D possibly corresponds to TRBD1 (6 bases). The CDR3 covers 14 residues. V shed 3 bases and J shed 4 bases, with 11 bases lying between them. Germline values: CDR1 SGDLS, CDR2 YYNGEE. DNA of the CDR3: TGTGCCAGCAGCGCCACCACAGGGTACAATGAGCAGTTCTTC. It yields the protein CASSATTGYNEQFF.

The chain recombines TRBV15 with TRBJ2-1; TRBD2 aligns across 11 bases. Germline V gene sequence: CDR1 LNHNV, CDR2 YYDKDF (reference sequence). The CDR3 is 15 amino acids. V lost 0 bases to trimming and J lost 7 bases; unmatched junction nucleotides: 2. CDR3 loop: CATSRDRLAGNEQFF. The CDR3 DNA is TGTGCCACCAGCAGAGATAGACTAGCGGGAAATGAGCAGTTCTTC.

The chain employs TRBV20-1 and TRBJ2-2; maybe TRBD2 (5 bases). The CDR3 runs 11 residues. Per the germline V gene, CDR1 is DFQATT and CDR2 is SNEGSKA (reference sequence). Deletions cut 4 bases from V and 7 bases from J, with 7 bases between. CDR3 protein: CSATSSGELFF. In DNA form, the CDR3 reads TGCAGTGCTACTAGCAGCGGGGAGCTGTTTTTT.

The V gene is TRBV9, the J gene TRBJ1-3; 7 positions match TRBD1. The CDR3 contains 18 residues. J lost 0 bases, V lost 3 bases, and 12 bases had no gene match. Germline CDR1 SGDLS, CDR2 YYNGEE. The CDR3 coding sequence is TGTGCCAGCAGCGCGAACCACAGGGGAGCGAACTCTGGAAACACCATATATTTT. It is translated as CASSANHRGANSGNTIYF.

This clone occurred a few times. J is TRBJ1-2 and V is TRBV14, with D hard to call. The germline gives CDR1 SGHDN, CDR2 FVKESK. V lost 0 bases to trimming and J lost 8 bases, with 16 bases between them. The CDR3 runs 15 residues. The CDR3 protein is CASSQDLAGFKGYTF. CDR3 nucleotide sequence: TGTGCCAGCAGCCAAGATCTTGCGGGTTTTAAGGGCTACACCTTC. Using reference TRBV14 and TRBJ1-2 for the parts outside the CDR3, the full variable domain is EAGVTQFPSHSVIEKGQTVTLRCDPISGHDNLYWYRRVMGKEIKFLLHFVKESKQDESGMPNNRFLAERTGGTYSTLKVQPAELEDSGVYFCASSQDLAGFKGYTFGSGTRLTVV.

The rearrangement joins TRBV21-1 to TRBJ2-3; no check of the table's D call, TRBD1, against the DNA was made. TRBV21-1 is termed a pseudogene. The CDR3 is 19 residues long. CDR3: CASSKGGGRGFLSTDTQYF. The CDR3 DNA follows: TGTGCCAGCAGCAAAGGGGGCGGCAGGGGCTTTCTTAGCACAGATACGCAGTATTTT.

The chain recombines TRBV7-2 with TRBJ1-2; 8 nucleotides match TRBD1. J was trimmed by 4 bases and V by 5 bases; bases with no gene match: 9. CDR3 length: 15 amino acids. The germline CDR1 and CDR2 sequences are SGHTA and FQGNSA. The CDR3 region is CASSLMPGGGYGYTF. CDR3 nucleotide sequence: TGTGCCAGCAGCCTGATGCCAGGGGGCGGCTATGGCTACACCTTC.

The chain joins TRBV6-5 to TRBJ1-2, with D hard to call. This CDR3 contains 13 residues. V gave up 2 bases and J gave up 1 base, with 5 bases separating them. Germline values: CDR1 MNHEY, CDR2 SVGAGI. In nucleotides, the CDR3 is TGTGCCAGCAGTTACACCTATAACTATGGCTACACCTTC. As protein: CASSYTYNYGYTF.

J is TRBJ2-7 and V is TRBV6-5; TRBD1 might be the D (6 bases). Germline lookup yields CDR1 MNHEY and CDR2 SVGAGI. V was shortened by 6 bases and J by 3 bases, with 12 bases between the two germline ends. The CDR3 loop spans 13 amino acids. For the CDR3, the DNA is TGTGCCAGCAGGGACGGGACACACTACGAGCAGTACTTC. Protein product: CASRDGTHYEQYF.

The chain recombines TRBV27 with TRBJ1-3; tentative D call: TRBD1 (5 bases). Trimming pared 6 bases from V and 1 base from J, leaving 10 bases between. CDR3 length: 14 residues. In germline, CDR1 is MNHEY, CDR2 SMNVEV (reference sequence). The CDR3 nucleotides read TGTGCCAGCAGATCTCCAGGGTCTGGAAACACCATATATTTT. Translating gives CASRSPGSGNTIYF.

The V call is TRBV7-2, the J call TRBJ2-7; D uncertain. Germline V gene lookup returns CDR1 SGHTA and CDR2 FQGNSA. Between the trimmed V and J ends, which lost 3 bases and 2 bases, there was a span of 8 bases. The CDR3 is made up of 13 amino acids. The CDR3 region has the DNA TGTGCCAGCAGCTTCCAGAGGACCTACGAGCAGTACTTC. Residues: CASSFQRTYEQYF. Variable domain in full (rest from reference TRBV7-2 and TRBJ2-7): GAGVSQSPSNKVTEKGKDVELRCDPISGHTALYWYRQSLGQGLEFLIYFQGNSAPDKSGLPSDRFSAERTGGSVSTLTIQRTQQEDSAVYLCASSFQRTYEQYFGPGTRLTVT.

Concerning this clone itself: This same CDR3 is encoded by further DNA sequences in the sample. This chain connects TRBV2 to TRBJ1-1; TRBD1 matches 7 bases. V shed 4 bases, J shed 2 bases, and the junction held 1 base outside the gene matches. Germline values: CDR1 SNHLY, CDR2 FYNNEI. This CDR3 comprises 13 residues. The CDR3: CASSGQGNTEAFF. CDR3 bases: TGTGCCAGCAGTGGACAGGGTAACACTGAAGCTTTCTTT.

This clone was recorded once. This chain joins TRBV5-1 and TRBJ2-3; 7 nucleotides line up with TRBD2. Trimming removed 4 bases from V and 4 bases from J; junction bases left unmatched: 12. This CDR3 region has 16 residues. Germline V CDR1 and CDR2: SGHRS, YFSETQ. The CDR3 region has the DNA TGCGCCAGCAGCGCCTCAGCGGGGAGTGTGGCAGATACGCAGTATTTT. This translates into CASSASAGSVADTQYF. Drawing the rest from reference TRBV5-1 and TRBJ2-3, the complete variable domain is KAGVTQTPRYLIKTRGQQVTLSCSPISGHRSVSWYQQTPGQGLQFLFEYFSETQRNKGNFPGRFSGRQFSNSRSEMNVSTLELGDSALYLCASSASAGSVADTQYFGPGTRLTVL.

The rearrangement joins TRBV5-6 to TRBJ2-7, with TRBD1 matching over 7 bases. V lost 1 base to trimming and J lost 3 bases; unmatched junction nucleotides: 10. Germline CDR1 reads SGHDT; CDR2 reads YYEEEE. The CDR3 sequence is 16 residues long. The DNA for the CDR3 is TGTGCCAGCAGCTTGACAGGGGCACTCTGGGACTACGAGCAGTACTTC. This translates into CASSLTGALWDYEQYF. Drawing the rest from reference TRBV5-6 and TRBJ2-7, the complete variable domain is DAGVTQSPTHLIKTRGQQVTLRCSPKSGHDTVSWYQQALGQGPQFIFQYYEEEERQRGNFPDRFSGHQFPNYSSELNVNALLLGDSALYLCASSLTGALWDYEQYFGPGTRLTVT.

CDR3 sequence (DNA): TGTGCCAGTAGCCTAGCGGAATCCTACGAGCAGTACTTC. It yields the protein CASSLAESYEQYF. J is TRBJ2-7 and V is TRBV19, with 7 positions matching TRBD2. The germline V gene encodes CDR1 LNHDA and CDR2 SQIVND (reference sequence). V dropped 6 bases and J dropped 1; count of bases not matched to a gene: 3. The CDR3 has 13 residues.

The gene calls are TRBV5-6 and TRBJ2-5; 8 nucleotides align to TRBD1. CDR1 SGHDT and CDR2 YYEEEE come from the germline V gene. J lost 13 bases, V lost 0 bases, and 8 bases had no gene match. This CDR3 contains 13 residues. The CDR3, as DNA: TGTGCCAGCAGCTTGGAGGACAGGGACAACATGTACTTC. This gives the protein CASSLEDRDNMYF.

The chain uses TRBV6-5 and TRBJ1-6; 8 bases map to TRBD1. V shed 4 bases and J 7 bases; nucleotides not matched to a gene: 9. Per germline, CDR1 MNHEY and CDR2 SVGAGI. This CDR3 has 16 residues. CDR3 nucleotides: TGTGCCAGCAGTTTCCCGAGGACAGGGCGGAATTCACCCCTCCACTTT. It is translated as CASSFPRTGRNSPLHF.

The rearrangement joins TRBV12-5 to TRBJ2-4; D perhaps matches TRBD2 (6 bases). The CDR3 is 15 residues long. Deletions cut 5 bases from V and 0 bases from J, with 11 bases between. Germline assignment: CDR1 LGHNT and CDR2 FRNRAP. The CDR3 DNA reads TGTGCTAGTGGTCATCGGACTATAGCCAAAAACATTCAGTACTTC. Its translation: CASGHRTIAKNIQYF.